This T cell receptor (beta chain) comes out of a study of long-term antiretroviral therapy in people with HIV. Germline-derived CDR1 and CDR2 are SGHAT and FQDESV (reference sequence). Losses at the gene ends were 0 bases for V and 4 bases for J; bases not matched to a gene: 4. This CDR3 spans 16 amino acids. PBMC samples from each donor numbered at least one pre-ART and at least two post-ART. General study findings and limits: Regardless of time point, clones expanded before ART dominated the repertoire. An increase in diversity followed ART, yet levels stayed below transplant donor controls.

Running of the v3.0 immunoSEQ assay took place at survey level. Here immunoSEQ multiplex PCR was the method, and the copy in TCRdb shows in-frame clones only, minus some. The sample yields 24,000 or so clones, just over 90% seen once. With regard to this clone: Its target is unknown.

The material sequenced was unsorted PBMCs, taken 7.6 years after starting antiretroviral therapy. This sequence originates from a woman in her thirties or forties with HIV. The gene calls are TRBV11-1 and TRBJ2-5, with 11 bases aligning to TRBD1. CDR3 sequence: CASSLAEDRGRETQYF. CDR3 coding DNA: TGTGCCAGCAGCTTAGCGGAGGACAGGGGGCGAGAGACCCAGTACTTC.